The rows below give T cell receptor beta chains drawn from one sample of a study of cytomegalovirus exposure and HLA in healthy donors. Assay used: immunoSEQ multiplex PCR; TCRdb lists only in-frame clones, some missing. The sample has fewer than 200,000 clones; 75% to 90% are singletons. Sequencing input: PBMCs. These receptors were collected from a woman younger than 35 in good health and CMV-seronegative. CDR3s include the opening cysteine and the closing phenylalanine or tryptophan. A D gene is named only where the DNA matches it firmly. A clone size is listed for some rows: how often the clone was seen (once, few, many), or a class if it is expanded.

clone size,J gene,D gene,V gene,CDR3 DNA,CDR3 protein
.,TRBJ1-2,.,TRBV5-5,TGTGCCAGCAGCTCAGCCGGGACTACCGTCGGCTACACCTTC,CASSSAGTTVGYTF
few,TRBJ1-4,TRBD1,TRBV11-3,TGTGCCAGCAGCCTGGGGACAGGACGAGGGGAAAAACTGTTTTTT,CASSLGTGRGEKLFF
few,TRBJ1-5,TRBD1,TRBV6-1,TGTGCCAGCAGTGAAGCGGGGACAGGGCGGGGTTCGACCCAGCATTTT,CASSEAGTGRGSTQHF
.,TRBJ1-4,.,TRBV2,TGTGCCAGCAATCTAAGGGAAGGGGCTGAAAAACTGTTTTTT,CASNLREGAEKLFF
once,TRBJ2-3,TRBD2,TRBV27,TGTGCCAGCAGGAGACGGACTAGTTCAGCAGATACGCAGTATTTT,CASRRRTSSADTQYF
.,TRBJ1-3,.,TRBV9,TGTGCCAGCAGCGTAGACTACTCTGGAAACACCATATATTTT,CASSVDYSGNTIYF
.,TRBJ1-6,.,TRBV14,TGTGCCAGCAGCCAGTATTATAATTCACCCCTCCACTTT,CASSQYYNSPLHF
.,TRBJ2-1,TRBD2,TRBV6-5,TGTGCCAGCAGTTACCAAGCGGGAGGTGGGGATGAGCAGTTCTTC,CASSYQAGGGDEQFF
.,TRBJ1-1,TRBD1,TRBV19,TGTGCCAGCCGGACAGGGGGGTCCACTGAAGCTTTCTTT,CASRTGGSTEAFF
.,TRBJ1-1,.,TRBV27,TGTGCCAGCAGCATTTGGGGCATGAACACTGAAGCTTTCTTT,CASSIWGMNTEAFF
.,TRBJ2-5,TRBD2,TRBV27,TGTGCCAGCAGTTTGGGAGGGACAGAGACCCAGTACTTC,CASSLGGTETQYF
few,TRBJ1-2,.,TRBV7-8,TGTGCCAGCAGCTTAGTGTTTTTCGGGGGCTACACCTTC,CASSLVFFGGYTF
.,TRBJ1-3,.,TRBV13,TGTGCCAGCAGCTTGTCTGCCTATGGAAACACCATATATTTT,CASSLSAYGNTIYF
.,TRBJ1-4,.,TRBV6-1,TGTGCCAGCAGTGACCTCGTGGGACATAATGAAAAACTGTTTTTT,CASSDLVGHNEKLFF
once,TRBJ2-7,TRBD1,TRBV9,TGTGCCAGCAGCGTAGGGAGGACAGGGGGATTTGAGCAGTACTTC,CASSVGRTGGFEQYF
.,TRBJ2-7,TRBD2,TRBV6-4,TGTGCCAGCAAGGAATTCAGGGGCCGGGCGGGGGGCCTCTACGAGCAGTACTTC,CASKEFRGRAGGLYEQYF
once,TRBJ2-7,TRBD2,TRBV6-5,TGCGCCAGCAGTTCCCCTAGCGGGAGAACCTACGAGCAGTACTTC,CASSSPSGRTYEQYF
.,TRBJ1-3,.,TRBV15,TGTGCCACCAGCAGAGTGGGGGGTTCAAGCTCTGGAAACACCATATATTTT,CATSRVGGSSSGNTIYF
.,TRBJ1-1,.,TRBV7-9,TGTTCCAGCAGCCGAATCGGGAGAGAAGCTTTCTTT,CSSSRIGREAFF
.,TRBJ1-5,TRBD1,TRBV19,TGTGCCAGTAGTACCTCCGCGGGACAGAGCAATCAGCCCCAGCATTTT,CASSTSAGQSNQPQHF
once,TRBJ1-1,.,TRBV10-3,TGTGCCATCAGTGAGTCGGGCCGCTCGAACACTGAAGCTTTCTTT,CAISESGRSNTEAFF
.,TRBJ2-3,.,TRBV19,TGTGCCGTGGGCGGATTGACAGCCGAAACAGATACGCAGTATTTT,CAVGGLTAETDTQYF
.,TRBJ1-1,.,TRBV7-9,TGTGCCAGCAGCTTACCGAGAGAAAACACTGAAGCTTTCTTT,CASSLPRENTEAFF